The present T cell receptor beta chain was sequenced within a study of shared clonotypes between healthy human individuals. Only in-frame clones appear in the TCRdb table, and some are missing; sequencing was by immunoSEQ multiplex PCR. The sample holds 1,500,000 or so clones; approximately 98.5% are singletons and the top ten take roughly 0.35%. This sequence was found in a man aged 25 to 45 in good health. Sequenced material: naive CD4+ T cells sorted from blood. Subset: CD45RA+ positively selected.

CDR3 coding DNA: TGTGCCAGCAGTCAGCGGGATGAGCAGTTCTTC. Translating gives CASSQRDEQFF. The chain combines TRBV7-9 with TRBJ2-1; the D gene is possibly TRBD2 (6 bases). This CDR3 contains 11 residues. Trimming left V 6 bases short and J 8 bases short, with 8 bases between. Per germline, CDR1 SEHNR and CDR2 FQNEAQ (reference sequence).